The sequence of this T cell receptor beta chain was determined in a study of control samples from healthy donors and cancer patients. V lost 0 bases to trimming and J lost 7 bases, with 13 bases between them. From germline, CDR1 is MNHEY and CDR2 SVGAGI. The CDR3 length is 16 residues. Only in-frame clones appear in the TCRdb table, and some are missing; sequencing was by immunoSEQ multiplex PCR. The data contain 100,000 to 150,000 clones, just under 95% of them seen just once; the ten biggest clones take up 4.5% to 7%. The rearrangement uses TRBV6-5 and TRBJ1-6; tentatively, D is TRBD1 (5 bases). The receptor comes from a man between 18 and 35 years old in good health. The sequenced sample was blood. The CDR3 nucleotides are TGTGCCAGCAGTTACTCGATGCAGGGACCAAATTCACCCCTCCACTTT. This translates into CASSYSMQGPNSPLHF.